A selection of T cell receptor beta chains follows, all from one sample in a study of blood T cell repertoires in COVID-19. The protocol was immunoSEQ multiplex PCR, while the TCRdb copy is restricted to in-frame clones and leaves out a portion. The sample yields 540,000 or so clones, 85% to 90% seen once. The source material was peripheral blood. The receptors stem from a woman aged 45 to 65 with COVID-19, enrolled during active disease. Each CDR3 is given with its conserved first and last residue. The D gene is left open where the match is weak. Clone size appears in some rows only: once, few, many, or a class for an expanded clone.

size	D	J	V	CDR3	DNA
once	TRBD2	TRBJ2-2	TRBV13	CASSLGLAGARTGELFF	TGTGCCAGCAGCTTAGGTCTAGCGGGGGCGAGAACCGGGGAGCTGTTTTTT
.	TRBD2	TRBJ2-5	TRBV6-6	CASSYATSGGGETQYF	TGTGCCAGCAGTTACGCGACTAGCGGGGGAGGAGAGACCCAGTACTTC
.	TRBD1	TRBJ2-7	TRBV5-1	CASSLAGQGYEQYF	TGCGCCAGCAGCTTGGCCGGACAGGGGTACGAGCAGTACTTC
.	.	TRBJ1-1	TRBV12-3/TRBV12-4	CASSPGTEAFF	TGTGCCAGCAGCCCGGGGACTGAAGCTTTCTTT
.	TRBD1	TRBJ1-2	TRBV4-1	CASSQDSGQGDGYTF	TGCGCCAGCAGCCAAGATTCAGGACAGGGGGATGGCTACACCTTC
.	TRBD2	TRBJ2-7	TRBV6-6	CASSYGRDEQYF	TGTGCCAGCAGTTATGGGAGGGACGAGCAGTACTTC
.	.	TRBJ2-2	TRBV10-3	CAISEGGADTGELFF	TGTGCCATCAGTGAGGGGGGGGCCGATACCGGGGAGCTGTTTTTT
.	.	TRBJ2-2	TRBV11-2	CASSFRDSTGELFF	TGTGCCAGCAGCTTCCGTGACAGCACCGGGGAGCTGTTTTTT
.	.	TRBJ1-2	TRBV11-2	CASSRPGQIAYGYTF	TGTGCCAGCAGCCGTCCCGGACAGATTGCCTATGGCTACACCTTC
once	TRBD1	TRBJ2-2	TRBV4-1	CASSQVGRGPGELFF	TGCGCCAGCAGCCAAGTCGGCAGGGGGCCCGGGGAGCTGTTTTTT
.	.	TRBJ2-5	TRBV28	CASSPPFQKETQYF	TGTGCCAGCAGCCCCCCCTTTCAGAAAGAGACCCAGTACTTC
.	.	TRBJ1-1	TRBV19	CASSIEDRPDTEAFF	TGTGCCAGTAGTATAGAAGACAGACCAGACACTGAAGCTTTCTTT
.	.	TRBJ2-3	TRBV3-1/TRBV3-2	CASSQVRPGKRLDTQYF	TGTGCCAGCAGCCAAGTTAGACCAGGGAAGAGACTAGATACGCAGTATTTT
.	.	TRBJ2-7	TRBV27	CASSLTSVYEQYF	TGTGCCAGCAGTTTGACTTCCGTCTACGAGCAGTACTTC
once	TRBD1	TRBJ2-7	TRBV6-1	CASSEGQDYEQYF	TGTGCCAGCAGTGAGGGACAGGACTACGAGCAGTACTTC
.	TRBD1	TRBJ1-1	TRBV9	CASSVQGQMNTEAFF	TGTGCCAGCAGCGTACAGGGACAGATGAACACTGAAGCTTTCTTT
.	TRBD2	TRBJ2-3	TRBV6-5	CASSLAGGSSNTQYF	TGTGCCAGCAGTTTAGCGGGGGGGTCGTCGAATACGCAGTATTTT
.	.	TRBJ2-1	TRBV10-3	CAIWGAGAKDNEQFF	TGTGCCATCTGGGGTGCGGGGGCCAAGGACAATGAGCAGTTCTTC
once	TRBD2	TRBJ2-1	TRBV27	CASRDGWAGGSYNEQFF	TGTGCCAGTAGGGACGGCTGGGCGGGGGGCTCCTACAATGAGCAGTTCTTC
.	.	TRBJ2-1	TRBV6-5	CASRSQGYNEQFF	TGTGCCAGCAGGTCACAGGGCTACAATGAGCAGTTCTTC
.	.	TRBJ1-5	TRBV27	CASSRVGGGNQPQHF	TGTGCCAGCAGCCGAGTTGGGGGGGGGAATCAGCCCCAGCATTTT
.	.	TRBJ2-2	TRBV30	CAWSVEHTGELFF	TGTGCCTGGAGTGTGGAGCACACCGGGGAGCTGTTTTTT
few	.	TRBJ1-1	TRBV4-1	CASIMGAEAFF	TGCGCCAGCATCATGGGGGCCGAAGCTTTCTTT
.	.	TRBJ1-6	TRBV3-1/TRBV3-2	CASSQDYRNNSPLHF	TGTGCCAGCAGCCAGGACTACAGGAATAATTCACCCCTCCACTTT
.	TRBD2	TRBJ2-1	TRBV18	CASSPDSGGVGNEQFF	TGTGCCAGCTCACCAGATAGCGGGGGGGTAGGCAATGAGCAGTTCTTC
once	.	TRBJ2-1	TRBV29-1	CSVVGGPRYNEQFF	TGCAGCGTTGTGGGCGGGCCCAGATACAATGAGCAGTTCTTC
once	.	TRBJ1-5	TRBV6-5	CATLTGNQPQHF	TGTGCCACCTTAACAGGGAATCAGCCCCAGCATTTT
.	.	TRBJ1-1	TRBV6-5	CASSREGDTEAFF	TGTGCCTCCAGTAGGGAGGGGGACACTGAAGCTTTCTTT
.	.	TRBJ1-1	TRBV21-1	CASSKCQGLNTEAFF	TGTGCCAGCAGCAAATGTCAGGGGTTGAACACTGAAGCTTTCTTT
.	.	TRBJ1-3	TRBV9	CASSARDRNSGNTIYF	TGTGCCAGCAGCGCCAGAGACAGAAACTCTGGAAACACCATATATTTT
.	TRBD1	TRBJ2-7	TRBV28	CASSLTGGEQYF	TGTGCCAGCAGTTTGACAGGGGGTGAGCAGTACTTC
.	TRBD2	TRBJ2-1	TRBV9	CASSASGAAVF	TGTGCCAGCAGCGCAAGCGGGGCCGCGGTCTTC
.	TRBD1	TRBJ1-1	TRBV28	CASSPHQWTGDTEAFF	TGTGCCAGCAGTCCCCACCAATGGACAGGGGACACTGAAGCTTTCTTT